These 9 T cell receptor beta chains came from one sample sequenced in a study of blood T cell repertoires in COVID-19. Produced via immunoSEQ multiplex PCR; TCRdb's table is partial and in-frame only. The sample lists hundreds of thousands of clones, more than 80% occurring once. Sequenced: PBMCs or T cells enriched from blood (not recorded which). These receptors were taken from a man aged 18 to 35 who had recovered from COVID-19.

The CDR3: CASSEGATSYEQYF. CDR3 DNA: TGTGCCTCCTCCGAGGGGGCCACATCCTACGAGCAGTACTTC. This chain joins TRBV5-4 and TRBJ2-7; 7 nucleotides align to TRBD1. The J segment lost 1 base and the V segment lost 10 bases, leaving 11 bases of the junction unmatched. Looked up from germline, CDR1 is SGHNT and CDR2 is YYREEE (reference sequence). This CDR3 comprises 14 residues.

The rearrangement uses TRBV30 and TRBJ1-1; D is ambiguous. Germline lookup yields CDR1 GTSNPN and CDR2 SVGIG (reference sequence). With 1 base removed from V and 8 bases from J, the gap between germline ends came to 14 bases. The CDR3 contains 13 residues. CDR3 in amino acids: CAWSAGGRSEAFF. As DNA, the CDR3 is TGTGCCTGGAGTGCAGGAGGGCGATCCGAAGCTTTCTTT.

V and J are TRBV7-3 and TRBJ2-1, with a weak D call TRBD2 (6 bases). The CDR3 contains 16 residues. Deletions cut 1 base from V and 1 base from J, with 11 bases between. Germline CDR1 SGHTA, CDR2 FQGTGA. In nucleotides, the CDR3 is TGTGCCAGCAGCTTAAGGGGCGGGGAGTCCTACAATGAGCAGTTCTTC. Translation: CASSLRGGESYNEQFF.

J is TRBJ2-5 and V is TRBV5-1; D gene unclear. The CDR3 is 14 residues long. Looked up from germline, CDR1 is SGHRS and CDR2 is YFSETQ. Trimming cost V 0 bases and J 1 base, with 7 bases left between them. CDR3 amino acids: CASSLGGSQETQYF. Written as DNA, the CDR3 is TGCGCCAGCAGCTTGGGTGGTAGCCAAGAGACCCAGTACTTC.

V usage is TRBV12-5 and J usage is TRBJ2-5; TRBD1 aligns across 7 bases. V shed 6 bases and J 2 bases; nucleotides not matched to a gene: 9. Per germline, CDR1 LGHNT and CDR2 FRNRAP. CDR3 size: 15 residues. The CDR3 reads CASGGTVRVQETQYF. CDR3 nucleotide sequence: TGTGCTAGTGGGGGGACAGTTCGGGTACAAGAGACCCAGTACTTC. Based on the CDR3 plus reference TRBV12-5 and TRBJ2-5, the full variable domain is DARVTQTPRHKVTEMGQEVTMRCQPILGHNTVFWYRQTMMQGLELLAYFRNRAPLDDSGMPKDRFSAEMPDATLATLKIQPSEPRDSAVYFCASGGTVRVQETQYFGPGTRLLVL.

The V gene is TRBV6-6, the J gene TRBJ2-2, with 11 bases lining up with TRBD1. CDR3 length equals 15 residues. Trimming removed 4 bases from V and 7 bases from J; junction bases left unmatched: 5. Germline assignment: CDR1 MNHNY and CDR2 SVGAGI (reference sequence). CDR3 nucleotide sequence: TGTGCCAGCAGTTGGACAGGGGGCGCCGGCGGGGAGCTGTTTTTT. Amino acid sequence: CASSWTGGAGGELFF.

The table lists this clone with a few counts. The genes are TRBV7-2 and TRBJ1-6, with D unresolved. The CDR3 spans 18 residues. V lost 4 bases and J 0 bases, leaving 16 bases between the germline ends. CDR1 SGHTA and CDR2 FQGNSA come from the germline V gene. DNA of the CDR3: TGTGCCAGCAGCTCCCGCCCCCCGTGGAGCTCCTATAATTCACCCCTCCACTTT. It codes for CASSSRPPWSSYNSPLHF.

This sequence joins TRBV2 and TRBJ1-5; 7 bases align to TRBD1. The CDR3 length is 15 residues. After removal of 6 bases from V and 0 bases from J, the junction contained 5 bases not matched to a gene. Germline CDR1 and CDR2: SNHLY and FYNNEI. The CDR3 sequence: CASSIGQVSNQPQHF. CDR3 nucleotides: TGTGCCAGCAGCATAGGACAGGTTAGCAATCAGCCCCAGCATTTT.

This clone was recorded a few times. The CDR3 reads CASSDGQGAGGYTF. CDR3 nucleotides: TGTGCCAGCAGCGACGGACAGGGGGCTGGTGGCTACACCTTC. This chain uses TRBV9 with TRBJ1-2, with TRBD1 matching over 11 bases. Germline CDR1 and CDR2: SGDLS and YYNGEE. CDR3 length: 14 residues. Trimming removed 3 bases from V and 7 bases from J; junction bases left unmatched: 5.